The present T cell receptor (beta chain) was sequenced within a study of Graves' ophthalmopathy and Graves' hyperthyroidism. From RNA, the CDR3 regions of TCR beta chains were amplified and sequenced. The authors performed first-round RT-PCR with HTBI primers and then a second-round multiplex PCR. TCRdb re-analysed the multiplex PCR reads in MiXCR, keeping a single row per CDR3 protein. The table records about 700,000 distinct CDR3 sequences, roughly 40% of them present only once. Clinicians made diagnoses from clinical symptoms, serum thyroxine, TRAb, thyroid ultrasound and orbital computed tomography. The CDR3 loop spans 18 amino acids. V lost 5 bases, J lost 4 bases, and 21 bases lay in between. Germline V gives CDR1 MGHDK, CDR2 SYGVNS.

The chain combines TRBV25-1 with TRBJ2-6, with D possibly matching TRBD1 (6 bases). Sequenced input: peripheral blood. The receptor was isolated from an adult man with Graves' ophthalmopathy. The CDR3 DNA reads TGTGCCAGCAGTCCGATTTTACTACAGGGCACCGGGGCCAACGTCCTGACTTTC. Residues: CASSPILLQGTGANVLTF.